Here is one TCR beta chain with its context. This sample was taken from a study of blood T cell repertoires in COVID-19. TCRdb's copy holds only in-frame clones and misses some; the assay was immunoSEQ multiplex PCR. Of 230,000 or so clones listed, just over 85% were seen once; the top ten hold 3.5% to 4.5%. The CDR3 runs 16 residues. Germline V lookup: CDR1 SGDLS, CDR2 YYNGEE. With V trimmed by 3 bases and J by 6 bases, 11 bases remained unmatched. The chain carries TRBV9 and TRBJ2-3; 9 nucleotides agree with TRBD2. Material for sequencing was PBMCs or T cells enriched from blood (not recorded which). The sequence was collected from a middle-aged woman with acute COVID-19. DNA for the CDR3: TGTGCCAGCAGCGCTGGCGGGGGGGCCTTATTTGATACGCAGTATTTT. It translates to CASSAGGGALFDTQYF.